This entry features one T cell receptor (beta chain) sequence. The data belong to a study of blood T cell repertoires in COVID-19. Assay: immunoSEQ multiplex PCR; the TCRdb copy retains only in-frame clones and omits some. The table records around 46,000 clones, about nine tenths of them present only once. Germline assignment: CDR1 LNHDA and CDR2 SQIVND (reference sequence). The CDR3 has 15 residues. The V end was cut by 2 bases, the J end by 7 bases, with 15 bases between. The J gene is TRBJ1-5, the V gene TRBV19; D gene ambiguous. The sequence was collected from a man aged 60 to 69 with active or convalescent COVID-19. Sequencing was done on a sample of peripheral blood. The CDR3 loop is CASSITTGRRQPQHF. The CDR3 region has the DNA TGTGCCAGTAGTATAACGACCGGGAGGCGGCAGCCCCAGCATTTT.